One and the same sample provided the 14 T cell receptor beta chains below, sequenced in a study of cytomegalovirus exposure and HLA in healthy donors. Only in-frame clones appear in the TCRdb table, and some are missing; sequencing was by immunoSEQ multiplex PCR. The table records some 140,000 clones, about 86% of them present only once. Input material: PBMCs. These receptors originate from a man aged 18 to 29 in good health and CMV-seronegative.

The rearrangement uses TRBV5-1 and TRBJ2-7, with D possibly being TRBD1 (6 bases). Germline CDR1 reads SGHRS; CDR2 reads YFSETQ. Trimming cost V 1 base and J 4 bases, with 9 bases left between them. The CDR3 runs 13 residues. This CDR3 reads CASSLRGSYEQYF. CDR3 in DNA: TGCGCCAGCAGCTTGAGGGGGTCTTACGAGCAGTACTTC.

The chain uses TRBV19 and TRBJ2-3; 11 bases are a match to TRBD2. This CDR3 is 17 amino acids long. Trimming cost V 5 bases and J 3 bases; bases outside gene matches: 10. Looked up from germline, CDR1 is LNHDA and CDR2 is SQIVND (reference sequence). The CDR3 reads CASSPTRTSGRTDTQYF. CDR3 in DNA: TGTGCCAGTAGTCCAACCCGAACTAGCGGGAGAACAGATACGCAGTATTTT.

This clone appeared a single time. The chain joins TRBV28 to TRBJ2-5, with D perhaps matching TRBD2 (6 bases). Germline CDR1 and CDR2: MDHEN and SYDVKM. The CDR3 has 15 residues. The V gene lost 8 bases and the J gene lost 4 bases, with 20 bases spanning the gap. The CDR3 nucleotides are TGTGCCAGCGCAAGTGCACGGGAGACCCGAGAGACCCAGTACTTC. Its protein is CASASARETRETQYF. The variable domain in full, completed from reference TRBV28 and TRBJ2-5, reads DVKVTQSSRYLVKRTGEKVFLECVQDMDHENMFWYRQDPGLGLRLIYFSYDVKMKEKGDIPEGYSVSREKKERFSLILESASTNQTSMYLCASASARETRETQYFGPGTRLLVL.

The gene calls are TRBV10-2 and TRBJ2-7; D unresolved. Germline V gene lookup returns CDR1 WSHSY and CDR2 SAAADI. The CDR3 is made up of 12 amino acids. V was trimmed by 4 bases and J by 4 bases, leaving 8 bases between them. CDR3 in DNA: TGCGCCAGCAGTGTAAGAGCGTACGAGCAGTACTTC. Protein: CASSVRAYEQYF.

This clone was seen a single time. This rearrangement joins TRBV21-1 to TRBJ2-7; no check of the table's D call, TRBD1, against the DNA was made. TRBV21-1 is reported as a pseudogene. The CDR3 length is 14 residues. In DNA, the CDR3 is TGTGCCAGCAGCAAAGCCAGGGCCGCCTACGAGCAGTACTTC. Translating it yields CASSKARAAYEQYF.

This chain uses TRBV13 with TRBJ2-3; 7 positions match TRBD1. CDR1 PRHDT and CDR2 FYEKMQ come from the germline V gene (reference sequence). This CDR3 contains 13 residues. The V and J ends lost 5 bases and 4 bases, in that order; junction bases with no gene match: 3. The CDR3 region has the DNA TGTGCCAGCAGCACCACAGGGGCAGATACGCAGTATTTT. Residues: CASSTTGADTQYF.

The chain employs TRBV4-1 and TRBJ2-1; 12 positions agree with TRBD2. Looked up from germline, CDR1 is MGHRA and CDR2 is YSYEKL. Trimming removed 6 bases from V and 7 bases from J; junction bases left unmatched: 7. CDR3 size: 15 residues. As DNA, the CDR3 is TGCGCCAGCAGTCGACTAGCGGGAGTTACGAATGAGCAGTTCTTC. Encoded protein: CASSRLAGVTNEQFF.

V is TRBV6-5 and J is TRBJ2-7, with 11 nucleotides matching TRBD2. V lost 5 bases, J lost 1 base, and 4 bases stayed unmatched. The CDR3 is 15 amino acids. CDR1 is MNHEY and CDR2 is SVGAGI in the germline V gene. CDR3 amino acids: CASSKLAGVSYEQYF. CDR3 nucleotides: TGTGCCAGCAGTAAACTAGCGGGGGTGTCCTACGAGCAGTACTTC.

The chain links TRBV6-1 to TRBJ2-1; 10 bases align to TRBD2. Per the germline V gene, CDR1 is MNHNS and CDR2 is SASEGT. V dropped 2 bases and J dropped 2; count of bases not matched to a gene: 6. The length of the CDR3 is 17 residues. The CDR3 bases are TGTGCCAGCAGTGAACTAGCGGGGGTGTCGCCCTACAATGAGCAGTTCTTC. Residues: CASSELAGVSPYNEQFF.

The rearrangement uses TRBV6-1 and TRBJ1-6; the D gene is possibly TRBD1 (6 bases). V shed 9 bases and J shed 4 bases, with 13 bases lying between them. The germline V gene encodes CDR1 MNHNS and CDR2 SASEGT. There are 14 residues in the CDR3. Here the CDR3 reads CASRLGQYNSPLHF. CDR3 nucleotide sequence: TGTGCCAGTCGATTAGGACAGTATAATTCACCCCTCCACTTT.

The chain uses TRBV7-6 and TRBJ2-7, with D perhaps matching TRBD1 (5 bases). The CDR3 loop spans 12 amino acids. Trimming took 8 bases from V and 3 from J, leaving 11 bases between them. The germline CDR1 and CDR2 sequences are SGHVS and FNYEAQ. CDR3 residues: CASGGAHYEQYF. CDR3 in DNA: TGTGCCAGCGGTGGGGCCCACTACGAGCAGTACTTC.

The V and J genes are TRBV2 and TRBJ2-7, with TRBD1 as a possible D gene (5 bases). The CDR3 is 15 residues long. Germline CDR1 reads SNHLY; CDR2 reads FYNNEI. Trimming stripped 7 bases from V and 7 bases from J, with 23 bases between. CDR3 nucleotides: TGTGCCAGCACACTGGACCAGGGTCCCCGCCGGGAGCAGTACTTC. It codes for CASTLDQGPRREQYF. The entire variable domain, with the rest obtained from reference TRBV2 and TRBJ2-7, is as follows: EPEVTQTPSHQVTQMGQEVILRCVPISNHLYFYWYRQILGQKVEFLVSFYNNEISEKSEIFDDQFSVERPDGSNFTLKIRSTKLEDSAMYFCASTLDQGPRREQYFGPGTRLTVT.

The V call is TRBV7-6, the J call TRBJ1-1; D perhaps matches TRBD1 (6 bases). The CDR3 totals 16 residues. Germline CDR1 reads SGHVS; CDR2 reads FNYEAQ. Trimming shortened V by 3 bases and J by 3 bases, and 17 bases separated the two germline ends. The CDR3 bases are TGTGCCAGCAGCTTCAGCGCCCTACAGGGATACACTGAAGCTTTCTTT. Amino acids: CASSFSALQGYTEAFF.

This clone was found once. The chain couples TRBV5-1 to TRBJ2-5; TRBD2 matches 9 bases. With V trimmed by 4 bases and J by 2 bases, 6 bases remained unmatched. The germline CDR1 and CDR2 sequences are SGHRS and YFSETQ. CDR3 length: 15 amino acids. This CDR3 reads CASSVERGEQETQYF. As DNA, the CDR3 is TGCGCCAGCAGCGTAGAGCGGGGGGAACAAGAGACCCAGTACTTC.